A selection of T cell receptor beta chains follows, all from one sample in a study of blood T cell repertoires in COVID-19. TCRdb's copy holds only in-frame clones and misses some; the assay was immunoSEQ multiplex PCR. The sample has over 200,000 clones; about 83% are singletons. The sequencing sample was made of peripheral blood. The receptors were sampled from a middle-aged man with active or convalescent COVID-19. Each CDR3 is given with its conserved first and last residue. The D gene is left open where the match is weak.

J,V,D,DNA,CDR3
TRBJ1-4,TRBV23-1,TRBD1,TGCGCCAGATCCCTAAACCGGGACAGGAATAAAAAACTGTTTTTT,CARSLNRDRNKKLFF
TRBJ2-3,TRBV24-1,TRBD2,TGTGCCACCAGTGACCCCCGACTAGCGGGAGGGCCAACAGATACGCAGTATTTT,CATSDPRLAGGPTDTQYF
TRBJ2-7,TRBV21-1,NA,TGTGCCAGCAGCAAAATGAAGGACAGGGGGCCCCTAGGCGAGCAGTACTTC,CASSKMKDRGPLGEQYF
TRBJ2-5,TRBV4-1,NA,TGCGCCAGCAGTGACTTGGCTTTGGCACAACAAGAGACCCAGTACTTC,CASSDLALAQQETQYF
TRBJ2-5,TRBV10-3,NA,TGTGCCATCAGTCCTACACAGAAAGAGACCCAGTACTTC,CAISPTQKETQYF
TRBJ2-7,TRBV3-1/TRBV3-2,NA,TGTGCCAGCAGCCCGGACTACTCCTACGAGCAGTACTTC,CASSPDYSYEQYF
TRBJ2-3,TRBV6-2/TRBV6-3,TRBD1,TGTGCCAGCACCCCGACCGGGACAGGGAACACAGATACGCAGTATTTT,CASTPTGTGNTDTQYF
TRBJ2-7,TRBV28,NA,TGTGCCAGCAGTTTAGTGCCCCCCGGTTCCGGTGCGCAATTTGGCGAGCAGTACTTC,CASSLVPPGSGAQFGEQYF
TRBJ1-1,TRBV6-6,NA,TGTGCCAGCAGGTCCGGGTCGTCGTTCACTGAAGCTTTCTTT,CASRSGSSFTEAFF
TRBJ2-5,TRBV7-2,NA,TGTGCCAGCAGCTTAGAGGCAGGCCAAGAGACCCAGTACTTC,CASSLEAGQETQYF